One and the same sample provided the 30 T cell receptor beta chains below, sequenced in a study of T cells in localized non-small cell lung cancer. Profiling relied on immunoSEQ multiplex PCR, and the TCRdb table lists in-frame clones only, not all of them. There are around 78,000 clones in the sample; 85% to 90% occur only once, and roughly 20% lies in the top ten. The specimen was peripheral blood, collected before any cancer treatment. The receptor set was obtained from a woman aged 35-70 years with stage I squamous cell lung carcinoma.

The V gene is TRBV9, the J gene TRBJ2-5; 14 bases fit TRBD2. Germline V gene data show CDR1 as SGDLS and CDR2 as YYNGEE. The CDR3 consists of 16 residues. The V gene end was trimmed by 0 bases and the J gene end by 2 bases; junction bases not matched to a gene: 0. The CDR3 protein is CASSVGTSGGQETQYF. As DNA, the CDR3 is TGTGCCAGCAGCGTAGGGACTAGCGGGGGGCAAGAGACCCAGTACTTC.

This rearrangement joins TRBV27 to TRBJ2-5; TRBD2 might be the D (7 bases). The CDR3 has 17 residues. The germline gives CDR1 MNHEY, CDR2 SMNVEV (reference sequence). The V end was cut by 5 bases, the J end by 5 bases, with 24 bases between. The CDR3 coding sequence is TGTGCCAGCAGTCCAACCCTACACACGGGGGGCAGGGAGACCCAGTACTTC. Its protein product is CASSPTLHTGGRETQYF.

This chain uses TRBV5-6 with TRBJ1-5, with 8 nucleotides matching TRBD1. After removal of 4 bases from V and 6 bases from J, the junction contained 15 bases not matched to a gene. This CDR3 has 17 amino acids. CDR1 SGHDT and CDR2 YYEEEE come from the germline V gene. As DNA, the CDR3 is TGTGCCAGCAGCAACTCCCGGACAGGGTCCCGGAGTCAGCCCCAGCATTTT. Protein: CASSNSRTGSRSQPQHF.

J is TRBJ2-7 and V is TRBV2, with 8 nucleotides matching TRBD2. Looked up from germline, CDR1 is SNHLY and CDR2 is FYNNEI. V lost 6 bases to trimming and J lost 2 bases; unmatched junction nucleotides: 3. CDR3 length equals 13 residues. CDR3 in amino acids: CASRARGAYEQYF. CDR3 in DNA: TGTGCCAGCAGGGCGCGGGGGGCCTACGAGCAGTACTTC. The entire variable domain, with the rest obtained from reference TRBV2 and TRBJ2-7, is as follows: EPEVTQTPSHQVTQMGQEVILRCVPISNHLYFYWYRQILGQKVEFLVSFYNNEISEKSEIFDDQFSVERPDGSNFTLKIRSTKLEDSAMYFCASRARGAYEQYFGPGTRLTVT.

The J gene is TRBJ1-5, the V gene TRBV27, with 9 bases matching TRBD1. The CDR3 sequence is 15 residues long. V shed 5 bases and J 9 bases; nucleotides not matched to a gene: 11. Germline lookup yields CDR1 MNHEY and CDR2 SMNVEV (reference sequence). The CDR3 loop is CASSRLTGGRSPQHF. In DNA, the CDR3 is TGTGCCAGCAGTCGGTTGACAGGGGGTCGGTCGCCCCAGCATTTT.

The chain uses TRBV19 and TRBJ1-2, with 7 bases aligning to TRBD1. The CDR3 totals 11 residues. Germline V gene lookup returns CDR1 LNHDA and CDR2 SQIVND (reference sequence). The V gene end was trimmed by 9 bases and the J gene end by 4 bases; junction bases not matched to a gene: 2. CDR3 residues: CASGQVYGYTF. As DNA, the CDR3 is TGTGCCAGCGGACAGGTCTATGGCTACACCTTC.

In its sample, this clone was seen a few times. The V call is TRBV2, the J call TRBJ1-2, with TRBD1 as a possible D gene (5 bases). CDR1 is SNHLY and CDR2 is FYNNEI in the germline V gene. This CDR3 comprises 11 residues. V was shortened by 10 bases and J by 8 bases, with 14 bases between the two germline ends. CDR3 loop: CAIFGAAGYTF. The CDR3 DNA is TGTGCCATCTTTGGGGCCGCCGGCTACACCTTC.

The CDR3 loop reads CASSRLEGIRWDNEQFF. In DNA form, the CDR3 reads TGTGCCAGCAGTCGGCTGGAGGGGATCCGGTGGGACAATGAGCAGTTCTTC. The rearrangement links TRBV27 to TRBJ2-1; D perhaps matches TRBD2 (6 bases). CDR3 length: 17 amino acids. Trimming shortened V by 5 bases and J by 5 bases, and 22 bases separated the two germline ends. Per the germline V gene, CDR1 is MNHEY and CDR2 is SMNVEV (reference sequence).

This clone was observed a single time. The chain couples TRBV7-8 to TRBJ2-7; TRBD2 matches 8 bases. Trimming cost V 1 base and J 5 bases; bases outside gene matches: 7. The CDR3 is 15 amino acids. The germline CDR1 and CDR2 sequences are SGHVS and FQNEAQ. DNA of the CDR3: TGTGCCAGCAGCTTAGGCGGCGGGGGGACGAACGAGCAGTACTTC. This gives the protein CASSLGGGGTNEQYF.

CDR3 in amino acids: CASSLLAGYEQYF. CDR3 DNA sequence: TGTGCCAGCAGCCTCCTAGCGGGCTACGAGCAGTACTTC. The V gene is TRBV5-8, the J gene TRBJ2-7, with 8 nucleotides matching TRBD2. V was pared by 4 bases and J by 3 bases, with 3 bases of the junction left unmatched. In germline, CDR1 is SGHTS, CDR2 YDEGEE. CDR3 length: 13 amino acids.

This chain joins TRBV5-4 and TRBJ1-1; D remains unclear. V lost 2 bases to trimming and J lost 1 base, with 9 bases between them. CDR3 length: 14 residues. Germline-derived CDR1 and CDR2 are SGHNT and YYREEE (reference sequence). The CDR3 DNA reads TGTGCCAGCAGCTTAGGGCAGAAGAACACTGAAGCTTTCTTT. Translated: CASSLGQKNTEAFF.

CDR3 sequence: CASSLAERGYEQYF. CDR3 in DNA: TGTGCCAGCAGCTTAGCTGAGAGGGGCTACGAGCAGTACTTC. This chain links TRBV7-6 with TRBJ2-7; D is possibly TRBD1 or TRBD2 (5 bases each). The V end lost 0 bases, the J end lost 3 bases, and 9 bases lay between the germline ends. There are 14 residues in the CDR3. Germline V lookup: CDR1 SGHVS, CDR2 FNYEAQ.

This chain links TRBV7-2 with TRBJ2-1, with D possibly called TRBD1 or TRBD2 (7 bases each). Trimming removed 9 bases from V and 0 bases from J, with 12 bases in between. Germline V gene data show CDR1 as SGHTA and CDR2 as FQGNSA. This CDR3 spans 14 amino acids. The CDR3 nucleotides are TGTGCCAGGGGGAGGGGGCACTCCTACAATGAGCAGTTCTTC. Translated: CARGRGHSYNEQFF.

The chain employs TRBV27 and TRBJ1-2; no definite D call. Germline CDR1 is MNHEY and CDR2 is SMNVEV (reference sequence). Trimming cost V 2 bases and J 1 base, with 11 bases left between them. This CDR3 is built from 15 residues. The CDR3 coding sequence is TGTGCCAGCAGTTTAAGGAAAGACGATAACTATGGCTACACCTTC. Translating it yields CASSLRKDDNYGYTF.

The chain carries TRBV6-6 and TRBJ1-2; possible D gene TRBD1, 6 bases. In germline, CDR1 is MNHNY, CDR2 SVGAGI (reference sequence). Trimming cost V 5 bases and J 8 bases, with 12 bases left between them. There are 12 residues in the CDR3. The CDR3 DNA is TGTGCCAGCAGTCAAGGGGGGTCGGGCTACACCTTC. Protein sequence: CASSQGGSGYTF.

The J gene is TRBJ2-5, the V gene TRBV6-5; 7 bases fit TRBD1. V lost 5 bases and J lost 1; bases outside the gene matches: 4. CDR1 is MNHEY and CDR2 is SVGAGI in the germline V gene. The CDR3 is 14 residues long. CDR3: CASSPTGAQETQYF. The CDR3 DNA sequence: TGTGCCAGCAGTCCTACAGGGGCCCAAGAGACCCAGTACTTC.

This chain connects TRBV11-1 to TRBJ2-5; the D is unclear. V was shortened by 2 bases and J by 5 bases, with 6 bases between the two germline ends. Germline CDR1 and CDR2: SGHAT and FQDESV (reference sequence). This CDR3 region has 12 residues. The CDR3 loop reads CASSLIGETQYF. The CDR3 nucleotides read TGTGCCAGCAGCTTAATAGGGGAGACCCAGTACTTC.

This chain links TRBV5-6 with TRBJ2-3, with D unresolved. Trimming cost V 1 base and J 2 bases, with 5 bases left between them. Germline V gene sequence: CDR1 SGHDT, CDR2 YYEEEE. This CDR3 has 13 amino acids. The CDR3 DNA reads TGTGCCAGCAGCTTGTTAAACACAGATACGCAGTATTTT. Translated: CASSLLNTDTQYF.

The J gene is TRBJ2-3, the V gene TRBV7-3; D is perhaps TRBD1 or TRBD2 (6 bases each). Germline-derived CDR1 and CDR2 are SGHTA and FQGTGA. The CDR3 totals 17 residues. Between the trimmed V and J ends, which lost 5 bases and 1 base, there was a span of 19 bases. CDR3 sequence: CASSPGVGGAGTDTQYF. In DNA, the CDR3 is TGTGCCAGCAGCCCAGGGGTCGGGGGCGCGGGCACAGATACGCAGTATTTT.

This chain links TRBV29-1 with TRBJ2-5; D is perhaps TRBD2 (6 bases). CDR1 SQVTM and CDR2 ANQGSEA come from the germline V gene. The CDR3 consists of 13 residues. The germline V and J ends were trimmed by 3 bases and 2 bases, with 10 bases remaining between them. CDR3 loop: CSVDRGTQETQYF. The CDR3 nucleotides are TGCAGCGTTGATCGGGGGACTCAAGAGACCCAGTACTTC. Supplemented by reference TRBV29-1 and TRBJ2-5, the full variable domain reads SAVISQKPSRDICQRGTSLTIQCQVDSQVTMMFWYRQQPGQSLTLIATANQGSEATYESGFVIDKFPISRPNLTFSTLTVSNMSPEDSSIYLCSVDRGTQETQYFGPGTRLLVL.

The gene calls are TRBV19 and TRBJ1-2; D may be TRBD1 (5 bases). Germline V gives CDR1 LNHDA, CDR2 SQIVND (reference sequence). V was cut by 6 bases and J by 5 bases, with 16 bases left in between. The CDR3 is 14 amino acids. CDR3 sequence: CASRRQGASYGYTF. DNA for the CDR3: TGTGCCAGTAGACGACAAGGGGCTAGTTATGGCTACACCTTC.

V and J are TRBV11-2 and TRBJ1-2, with TRBD1 identical over 10 bases. This CDR3 has 13 amino acids. The V and J ends lost 5 bases and 8 bases, in that order; junction bases with no gene match: 5. Germline V lookup: CDR1 SGHAT, CDR2 FQNNGV. CDR3 coding DNA: TGTGCCAGCAGCCGGGACAGGGGTATGGGCTACACCTTC. As protein: CASSRDRGMGYTF.

The rearrangement uses TRBV7-6 and TRBJ2-1; D possibly corresponds to TRBD1 (6 bases). V shed 5 bases and J shed 2 bases, with 19 bases lying between them. CDR1 is SGHVS, CDR2 FNYEAQ, per germline. This CDR3 comprises 17 residues. The CDR3 region is CASSPMHRTEAYNEQFF. In nucleotides, the CDR3 is TGTGCCAGCAGCCCGATGCACCGGACAGAAGCCTACAATGAGCAGTTCTTC.

The genes are TRBV11-1 and TRBJ1-4; D possibly corresponds to TRBD1 (5 bases). The CDR3 is 14 amino acids. Trimming took off 5 bases at V and 0 bases at J, with 7 bases between the two ends. In germline, CDR1 is SGHAT, CDR2 FQDESV (reference sequence). CDR3 sequence reads: CASSPGPTNEKLFF. CDR3 bases: TGTGCCAGCAGCCCAGGGCCAACTAATGAAAAACTGTTTTTT.

The rearrangement links TRBV5-1 to TRBJ2-4; 7 bases map to TRBD1. Looked up from germline, CDR1 is SGHRS and CDR2 is YFSETQ. With V trimmed by 3 bases and J by 3 bases, 3 bases remained unmatched. The length of the CDR3 is 14 residues. The CDR3 reads CASSSGQNKNIQYF. For the CDR3, the DNA is TGCGCCAGCAGCTCGGGACAGAACAAAAACATTCAGTACTTC.

The chain recombines TRBV29-1 with TRBJ2-6; D remains unclear. There are 12 residues in the CDR3. V lost 4 bases and J lost 1, with 2 bases in between. CDR1 and CDR2 (germline): SQVTM, ANQGSEA. The CDR3: CSVGSGANVLTF. The CDR3, as DNA: TGCAGCGTTGGGTCTGGGGCCAACGTCCTGACTTTC.

The V gene is TRBV15, the J gene TRBJ1-1; D is unclear. CDR3 size: 14 residues. Trimming took off 1 base at V and 3 bases at J, with 9 bases between the two ends. In germline, CDR1 is LNHNV, CDR2 YYDKDF (reference sequence). CDR3 DNA: TGTGCCACCAGCAGAGCGGCAATTTACACTGAAGCTTTCTTT. It encodes CATSRAAIYTEAFF.

This clone turned up a few times. The chain is built from TRBV6-5 and TRBJ1-1; D is possibly TRBD1 (5 bases). Germline CDR1 and CDR2: MNHEY and SVGAGI. V lost 8 bases and J lost 0, with 10 bases in between. The CDR3 runs to 13 residues. The CDR3, as DNA: TGTGCCAGCTGGGGGGTGATGAACACTGAAGCTTTCTTT. It specifies CASWGVMNTEAFF.

The genes are TRBV6-6 and TRBJ2-1; 10 bases fit TRBD1. The V segment lost 2 bases and the J segment 8 bases; nucleotides outside the gene matches: 9. Germline CDR1 MNHNY, CDR2 SVGAGI (reference sequence). The CDR3 loop spans 16 amino acids. The CDR3 DNA reads as TGTGCCAGCAGTTACCCCCGGGACAGGGGAAGGGATGAGCAGTTCTTC. Translating gives CASSYPRDRGRDEQFF.

The gene calls are TRBV5-4 and TRBJ2-3; a possible D gene is TRBD1 (5 bases). V was shortened by 5 bases and J by 0 bases, with 10 bases between the two germline ends. The CDR3 has 14 residues. Germline CDR1 reads SGHNT; CDR2 reads YYREEE (reference sequence). The CDR3 sequence is CASRQDLSTDTQYF. The DNA for the CDR3 is TGTGCCAGCAGACAGGACCTGAGCACAGATACGCAGTATTTT.